The rows below give T cell receptor beta chains drawn from one sample of a study of T cell responses to AZD1222 COVID-19 vaccine. The assay was immunoSEQ multiplex PCR, and TCRdb's table has in-frame clones only and misses some. The table lists about 96,000 clones, about nine tenths of them singletons, with roughly 1.7% in the top ten. The input for sequencing was peripheral blood, taken on day 0 of AZD1222 vaccination. The receptors originated from an adult in good health. The CDR3 runs from the conserved cysteine through the conserved F or W. Each record gives: J gene, V gene, clone size, D gene, CDR3 protein, CDR3 DNA. A D gene is named only where the DNA matches it firmly. Size is omitted from some rows. Given values are once, few, many or a class for expanded clones.

>TRBJ2-7|TRBV28|few|NA
CASSPPSLARYEQYF
TGTGCCAGCAGTCCCCCCTCTCTAGCCCGCTACGAGCAGTACTTC
>TRBJ1-1|TRBV19|once|NA
CASSFGGAEAFF
TGTGCCAGTAGTTTCGGGGGCGCTGAAGCTTTCTTT
>TRBJ2-7|TRBV27|NA|NA
CASSLQGRSYEQYF
TGTGCCAGCAGTTTACAGGGACGGTCCTACGAGCAGTACTTC
>TRBJ2-7|TRBV30|NA|TRBD1
CAWRGLTGTYEQYF
TGTGCCTGGAGGGGATTGACAGGGACCTACGAGCAGTACTTC
>TRBJ2-7|TRBV11-2|many|NA
CASSLGDNEQYF
TGTGCCAGCAGCTTAGGGGACAACGAGCAGTACTTC
>TRBJ2-2|TRBV30|NA|NA
CAWSVGRVYTGELFF
TGTGCCTGGAGTGTAGGCAGGGTTTACACCGGGGAGCTGTTTTTT
>TRBJ1-1|TRBV7-3|NA|TRBD1
CASSTGTESEAFF
TGTGCCAGCAGCACCGGGACAGAAAGTGAAGCTTTCTTT
>TRBJ2-7|TRBV6-5|once|TRBD1
CASSPGQGLSYEQYF
TGTGCCAGCAGTCCCGGACAGGGGCTCTCCTACGAGCAGTACTTC
>TRBJ2-4|TRBV5-5|NA|NA
CASSSGQIQNIQYF
TGTGCCAGCAGCTCGGGACAAATTCAAAACATTCAGTACTTC
>TRBJ2-1|TRBV11-2|NA|NA
CASSLGHFNEQFF
TGTGCCAGCAGCTTGGGACATTTCAATGAGCAGTTCTTC
>TRBJ1-2|TRBV7-8|NA|NA
CASSLQQRSAPNYGYTF
TGTGCCAGCAGCCTTCAACAGAGATCGGCCCCTAACTATGGCTACACCTTC
>TRBJ2-1|TRBV30|NA|NA
CAWSEVIGEQFF
TGTGCCTGGAGTGAGGTTATCGGTGAGCAGTTCTTC
>TRBJ1-1|TRBV6-5|NA|NA
CASSYGTLNTEAFF
TGTGCCAGCAGTTACGGGACACTGAACACTGAAGCTTTCTTT
>TRBJ2-1|TRBV11-2|NA|TRBD1
CASSPRTGSNNEQFF
TGTGCCAGCAGCCCTAGGACAGGGTCAAATAATGAGCAGTTCTTC
>TRBJ2-1|TRBV5-1|NA|NA
CASVPPGRYNEQFF
TGCGCCAGCGTCCCCCCAGGGCGATACAATGAGCAGTTCTTC
>TRBJ1-1|TRBV7-2|NA|NA
CASSFFSDGDTEAFF
TGTGCCAGCAGCTTCTTCTCGGACGGTGACACTGAAGCTTTCTTT
>TRBJ1-6|TRBV2|once|TRBD1
CASMPTTGGNSPLHF
TGTGCTAGCATGCCAACGACAGGGGGTAATTCACCCCTCCACTTT
>TRBJ1-1|TRBV10-1|NA|NA
CASSDGRGRTEAFF
TGCGCCAGCAGTGACGGTCGAGGGAGGACTGAAGCTTTCTTT
>TRBJ1-5|TRBV12-5|NA|NA
CASGSQPAGYSNQPQHF
TGTGCTAGTGGTTCACAACCGGCGGGTTATAGCAATCAGCCCCAGCATTTT
>TRBJ1-1|TRBV7-9|NA|TRBD1
CASIDRANTEAFF
TGTGCCAGCATCGACAGGGCCAACACTGAAGCTTTCTTT
>TRBJ1-1|TRBV6-2/TRBV6-3|NA|NA
CASSYWAANTEAFF
TGTGCCAGCAGTTACTGGGCGGCGAACACTGAAGCTTTCTTT
>TRBJ1-2|TRBV14|NA|NA
CASSQLWSDGYTF
TGTGCCAGCAGCCAACTCTGGAGTGATGGCTACACCTTC
>TRBJ1-1|TRBV18|NA|NA
CASSPGAGGSGAFF
TGTGCCAGCTCACCAGGCGCTGGAGGCTCCGGAGCTTTCTTT
>TRBJ2-5|TRBV6-1|NA|NA
CASSERRETQYF
TGTGCCAGCAGTGAAAGGCGAGAGACCCAGTACTTC
>TRBJ1-6|TRBV5-4|NA|NA
CASSLNGIAETLHF
TGTGCCAGCAGCTTGAACGGGATAGCCGAGACCCTCCACTTT
>TRBJ2-7|TRBV3-1/TRBV3-2|NA|TRBD1
CASSQYGTGGNEQYF
TGTGCCAGCAGCCAGTACGGGACAGGCGGGAACGAGCAGTACTTC
>TRBJ2-2|TRBV3-1/TRBV3-2|NA|NA
CASSRTELHRELFF
TGTGCCAGCAGCCGGACGGAGCTACACCGGGAGCTGTTTTTT
>TRBJ1-6|TRBV25-1|NA|NA
CASSEYRSSYNSPLHF
TGTGCCAGCAGTGAATATAGGAGCTCCTATAATTCACCCCTCCACTTT
>TRBJ1-5|TRBV6-5|NA|TRBD1
CASSYDRGDQPQHF
TGTGCCAGCAGTTACGACAGGGGGGACCAGCCCCAGCATTTT
>TRBJ2-7|TRBV19|NA|TRBD1
CASSIDLRQGFYEQYF
TGTGCCAGTAGTATAGATCTGAGACAGGGGTTCTACGAGCAGTACTTC
>TRBJ1-3|TRBV5-6|NA|NA
CASSLAGVSGNTIYF
TGTGCCAGCAGCTTGGCCGGGGTCTCTGGAAACACCATATATTTT
>TRBJ1-1|TRBV2|NA|NA
CASSAGGPRSMNTEAFF
TGTGCCAGCAGTGCGGGAGGGCCCCGTTCTATGAACACTGAAGCTTTCTTT
>TRBJ1-4|TRBV20-1|NA|TRBD1
CSASNTGVQEKLFF
TGCAGTGCTAGTAATACAGGGGTTCAAGAAAAACTGTTTTTT
>TRBJ2-1|TRBV18|NA|TRBD2
CASSQGLPNEQFF
TGTGCCAGCTCACAGGGACTACCAAATGAGCAGTTCTTC
>TRBJ2-1|TRBV9|NA|NA
CASSVATRVNEQFF
TGTGCCAGCAGCGTAGCTACGAGGGTTAATGAGCAGTTCTTC
>TRBJ1-3|TRBV6-6|NA|NA
CASSGLGTITGNTIYF
TGTGCCAGCAGTGGCCTCGGGACAATAACTGGAAACACCATATATTTT
>TRBJ2-5|TRBV12-3/TRBV12-4|NA|NA
CASGGSRETQYF
TGTGCCAGCGGAGGAAGTAGGGAGACCCAGTACTTC
>TRBJ1-1|TRBV15|NA|NA
CATSRDRVAGREAFF
TGTGCCACCAGCAGAGATAGGGTGGCGGGTAGAGAAGCTTTCTTT